What follows are 19 T cell receptor beta chains derived from one specimen sequenced in a study of post-analysis software for immune sequencing data. General study points: Controls showed lower frequencies than patients for a handful of TRBV segments, and TRBV5-6, TRBV5-1 and TRBV20-1 were among these.

Their recognized antigens are unknown. Incorporated into the TCR beta cDNA libraries were unique molecular identifiers, which served to reduce PCR and sequencing biases. TCRdb ran MiXCR on the PCR reads and lists one entry per CDR3 protein. The table lists 430,000 or so distinct CDR3 sequences, more than 30% of them singletons, with approximately 7.6% in the top ten. Sequenced input: blood. All receptors come from a girl aged 2-10 years with multiple sclerosis.

This clonotype was detected only once. V gene TRBV12-3 or TRBV12-4 combines with J gene TRBJ1-5, with no clear D. The CDR3 consists of 17 residues. Trimming shortened V by 6 bases and J by 1 base, and 19 bases separated the two germline ends. The CDR3 sequence: CASRDRTLLGSNQPQHF. Written as DNA, the CDR3 is TGTGCCAGCAGAGACCGGACCCTCCTTGGGAGCAATCAGCCCCAGCATTTT.

This clonotype came up a few times. The V gene is TRBV29-1, the J gene TRBJ2-7; D is possibly TRBD2 (6 bases). The DNA end favors TRBJ2-5, so the J call may be wrong. CDR1 is SQVTM, CDR2 ANQGSEA, per germline. This CDR3 region has 13 residues. The CDR3, as DNA: TGCAGCGTTTCCGGGGCCCGGGGGAAGACCCAGTACTTC. As protein: CSVSGARGKTQYF.

This clonotype has only a few counts. CDR3 bases: TGTGCCAGCAGTGAAGGACCGGGTGGCTACACCTTC. It codes for CASSEGPGGYTF. V and J are TRBV6-5 and TRBJ1-2, with unresolved D. The CDR3 loop spans 12 amino acids. Trimming removed 5 bases at V and 7 bases at J, with 11 bases between. The germline V gene has CDR1 MNHEY and CDR2 SVGAGI.

There are a few counts of this clonotype. This rearrangement joins TRBV7-2 to TRBJ2-5; 7 nucleotides align to TRBD2. Trimming at V came to 2 bases and at J to 5 bases, leaving 14 bases not matched to a gene. The V gene's germline CDR1 is SGHTA and CDR2 FQGNSA. The CDR3 sequence is 17 residues long. CDR3 region: CASSLLDGLGRWETQYF. DNA for the CDR3: TGTGCCAGCAGCTTACTAGATGGACTAGGACGATGGGAGACCCAGTACTTC.

CDR3 residues: CASSQEILAVYEQYF. Written as DNA, the CDR3 is TGTGCCAGCAGCCAAGAGATACTAGCGGTCTACGAGCAGTACTTC. This sequence joins TRBV4-2 and TRBJ2-7, with TRBD2 identical over 8 bases. The trim removed 0 bases at V and 3 bases at J, leaving 4 bases unmatched. Germline-derived CDR1 and CDR2 are LGHNA and YNFKEQ. The CDR3 runs 15 residues.

The chain employs TRBV3-1 and TRBJ2-3; D is perhaps TRBD2 (5 bases). CDR1 and CDR2 (germline): LGHDT, YNNKEL (reference sequence). Between the trimmed V and J ends, which lost 4 bases and 6 bases, there was a span of 8 bases. The CDR3 contains 12 residues. In DNA, the CDR3 is TGTGCCAGCAGCCCCCAGCGGGATACGCAGTATTTT. It yields the protein CASSPQRDTQYF.

The chain uses TRBV5-1 and TRBJ1-1, with D tentatively TRBD1 (6 bases). The V end was cut by 2 bases, the J end by 6 bases, with 20 bases between. CDR1 is SGHRS, CDR2 YFSETQ, per germline. The CDR3 is 16 amino acids. The CDR3: CASSFSGTGGQAEAFF. The CDR3 bases are TGCGCCAGCAGCTTCTCCGGGACTGGGGGGCAGGCTGAAGCTTTCTTT.

This chain connects TRBV7-6 to TRBJ1-1; D unclear. CDR3 size: 16 residues. Trimming pared 1 base from V and 6 bases from J, leaving 18 bases between. Germline V CDR1 and CDR2: SGHVS, FNYEAQ. The CDR3 DNA sequence: TGTGCCAGCAGCTTAGTGGGCGGCGCCTATTTGTCTGAAGCTTTCTTT. Encoded protein: CASSLVGGAYLSEAFF.

The J gene is TRBJ1-1, the V gene TRBV29-1, with D possibly TRBD1 on 6 matching bases. CDR1 SQVTM and CDR2 ANQGSEA come from the germline V gene. This CDR3 has 14 residues. Trimming cost V 4 bases and J 0 bases, with 12 bases left between them. The CDR3 sequence: CSVAGALVNTEAFF. In DNA form, the CDR3 reads TGCAGCGTTGCAGGGGCCCTTGTGAACACTGAAGCTTTCTTT.

This clonotype was detected a few times. This sequence joins TRBV14 and TRBJ2-7; 10 positions agree with TRBD1. The V and J ends lost 4 bases and 4 bases, in that order; junction bases with no gene match: 10. The V gene's germline CDR1 is SGHDN and CDR2 FVKESK. CDR3 length: 16 amino acids. The CDR3 spells CASSPGRRTGGYEQYF. The CDR3 nucleotides read TGTGCCAGCAGCCCCGGCCGGCGGACAGGGGGTTACGAGCAGTACTTC.

CDR3 DNA: TGCAGCCCTCGATACGGGAGTCATGAGCAGTTCTTC. This translates into CSPRYGSHEQFF. The V gene is TRBV29-1, the J gene TRBJ2-1, with TRBD2 as a possible D gene (6 bases). V was clipped by 8 bases and J by 8 bases, with 16 bases between them. The CDR3 runs to 12 residues. Germline loops: CDR1 SQVTM, CDR2 ANQGSEA.

This clonotype was seen a handful of times. V usage is TRBV7-8 and J usage is TRBJ1-5, with 7 bases lining up with TRBD1. Germline values: CDR1 SGHVS, CDR2 FQNEAQ. CDR3 size: 18 residues. V dropped 1 base and J dropped 4; count of bases not matched to a gene: 13. The CDR3 is CASSLGTIRDSLNQPQHF. The DNA for the CDR3 is TGTGCCAGCAGCTTAGGGACGATTCGGGACAGCCTGAATCAGCCCCAGCATTTT.

This clonotype was found many times. The rearrangement uses TRBV12-3 or TRBV12-4 and TRBJ2-2, with 7 bases lining up with TRBD1. The CDR3 has 14 residues. J lost 6 bases, V lost 2 bases, and 3 bases had no gene match. CDR3 residues: CASSLSGGAGELFF. The CDR3 DNA reads as TGTGCCAGCAGTTTATCAGGGGGTGCCGGGGAGCTGTTTTTT.

DNA for the CDR3: TGCGCCAGCAGCTTTGAAGGCCACGAGCAGTACTTC. It translates to CASSFEGHEQYF. The rearrangement uses TRBV5-1 and TRBJ2-5; D unresolved. The J call may be faulty, since TRBJ2-7 better matches the DNA end. Germline V gene data show CDR1 as SGHRS and CDR2 as YFSETQ. This CDR3 comprises 12 residues.

This clonotype came up a few times. The V and J genes are TRBV6-6 and TRBJ1-2; 7 positions match TRBD1. The germline V gene has CDR1 MNHNY and CDR2 SVGAGI (reference sequence). The V and J ends lost 0 bases and 8 bases, in that order; junction bases with no gene match: 9. The length of the CDR3 is 15 residues. The CDR3 nucleotides read TGTGCCAGCAGTTACTCAGCAGGGGGTAGGGGCGGCTACACCTTC. Its translation: CASSYSAGGRGGYTF.

The chain employs TRBV12-3 or TRBV12-4 and TRBJ2-1; 9 bases are shared with TRBD2. Trimming removed 3 bases from V and 2 bases from J; junction bases left unmatched: 8. The length of the CDR3 is 17 residues. The CDR3: CASSLPTSGKTYNEQFF. DNA of the CDR3: TGTGCCAGCAGTTTGCCGACTAGCGGCAAGACCTACAATGAGCAGTTCTTC.

This chain uses TRBV7-2 with TRBJ2-1; D unresolved. CDR1 is SGHTA, CDR2 FQGNSA, per germline. CDR3 length: 17 residues. The V end lost 5 bases, the J end lost 9 bases, and 26 bases lay between the germline ends. CDR3 sequence (DNA): TGTGCCAGCAGCCTCCCCCCCTGGTGGACCAGAGAGTGTGAGCAGTTCTTC. It translates to CASSLPPWWTRECEQFF.

This clonotype came up a few times. The chain uses TRBV20-1 and TRBJ2-1, with D perhaps TRBD2 (7 bases). This CDR3 is 16 amino acids long. The germline V gene encodes CDR1 DFQATT and CDR2 SNEGSKA (reference sequence). The V end lost 1 base, the J end lost 0 bases, and 13 bases lay between the germline ends. CDR3 protein: CSARGGRESSYNEQFF. For the CDR3, the DNA is TGCAGTGCTAGAGGGGGGCGGGAGAGCTCCTACAATGAGCAGTTCTTC.

The genes are TRBV20-1 and TRBJ2-1; D uncertain. This CDR3 comprises 11 residues. Trimming stripped 4 bases from V and 12 bases from J, with 13 bases between. Germline CDR1 reads DFQATT; CDR2 reads SNEGSKA (reference sequence). CDR3 protein: CSATALEPQFF. DNA for the CDR3: TGCAGTGCTACCGCTCTAGAACCGCAGTTCTTC.